The present TCR beta chain was sequenced within a study of cytomegalovirus exposure and HLA in healthy donors. About the research overall: According to later analysis, the same platform produced the 120 validation and several hundred first-cohort repertoires. Study outcomes and limitations: Per published reports, the classifier diagnosed cytomegalovirus status with high specificity and sensitivity.

The junction had 3 bases not matched to a gene; V was cut back by 0 bases and J by 5 bases. Germline V lookup: CDR1 SGHRS, CDR2 YFSETQ. The CDR3 has 16 residues. This clone showed up just once. The antigen is undetermined. The protocol was immunoSEQ multiplex PCR, while the TCRdb copy is restricted to in-frame clones and leaves out a portion. The repertoire holds 330,000 or so clones, with about nine tenths as singletons. Input material: PBMCs. The chain couples TRBV5-1 to TRBJ2-3; 13 bases fit TRBD2. The sequence was collected from a woman between 18 and 30 years old in good health and CMV-seronegative. The CDR3 bases are TGCGCCAGCAGCTTGGGGACTAGCGGGGGCCAAGATACGCAGTATTTT. This codes for CASSLGTSGGQDTQYF.